Only a few counts were recorded for the clone carrying this T cell receptor (beta chain). As handled by the study authors: Researchers report that nucleated cell counts were estimated from reference gene primer amplification. Using immunoSEQ multiplex PCR, the repertoire was profiled, and TCRdb retains in-frame clones only, with some absent. The V and J calls and clone size were taken over from that table, and D and trimming were inferred from the DNA. This table holds 95,000 to 110,000 clones, approximately 84% found once. This record comes from a study of blood T cell repertoires in COVID-19. Study at large: Sites in the United States, Italy and Spain provided acute and convalescent COVID-19 samples. Nucleic acid was either cDNA or gDNA, and it came from T cells, B-cell-depleted T cells, or PBMCs.

This CDR3 region has 15 residues. The V segment lost 2 bases and the J segment 5 bases; nucleotides outside the gene matches: 8. The germline CDR1 and CDR2 sequences are MNHEY and SMNVEV (reference sequence). V and J are TRBV27 and TRBJ2-7, with 8 bases fitting TRBD1. The receptor's source is a human donor in a cohort sampled during active or convalescent COVID-19. Source material: peripheral blood. CDR3 protein: CASSLGAGGLNEQYF. As DNA, the CDR3 is TGTGCCAGCAGTTTAGGCGCAGGGGGCCTCAACGAGCAGTACTTC.